The 31 T cell receptor beta chains reported below all come from one sample, sequenced in a study of T cell clonality in common variable immunodeficiency. The protocol was immunoSEQ multiplex PCR, while the TCRdb copy is restricted to in-frame clones and leaves out a portion. The record shows over 40,000 clones for this sample, with no singletons present. Sequenced: peripheral blood mononuclear cells. The origin of the receptors is a person between 18 and 70 years old in good health.

This clone was detected many times. The read ends 3 residues shy of where the CDR3 ends; the end is completed using the germline J gene. The chain links TRBV12-5 to TRBJ2-6; D possibly corresponds to TRBD2 (7 bases). The CDR3 totals 18 residues. CDR1 is LGHNT, CDR2 FRNRAP, per germline. V lost 8 bases to trimming and J lost 0 bases, with 20 bases between them. CDR3 protein: CASPRGADPSSGANVLTF. CDR3 DNA, as far as it was read: TGTGCTAGTCCTCGGGGGGCCGACCCTTCCTCTGGGGCCAACGTC.

This clone was found many times. With the read ending 3 residues before the CDR3 end, the germline J gene is used to fill in that end. The rearrangement uses TRBV5-1 and TRBJ1-2; 11 nucleotides align to TRBD1. V lost 4 bases to trimming and J lost 4 bases; unmatched junction nucleotides: 3. This CDR3 region has 14 residues. Germline values: CDR1 SGHRS, CDR2 YFSETQ. The part of the CDR3 DNA that was read is TGCGCCAGCAGCGGGGGGACAGGGGGCTATGGC. The encoded protein is CASSGGTGGYG. The whole CDR3 is CASSGGTGGYGYTF.

The sample holds many counts of this clone. The read finishes 3 residues shy of the CDR3 end, and the germline J gene is used to complete it. This rearrangement joins TRBV2 to TRBJ1-5, with D possibly TRBD1 on 5 matching bases. Germline V gene lookup returns CDR1 SNHLY and CDR2 FYNNEI. This CDR3 contains 14 residues. Trimming took 6 bases from V and 3 from J, leaving 12 bases between them. The CDR3 sequence: CASRRNRYNQPQHF. Partial CDR3 DNA: TGTGCCAGCAGGAGAAACAGGTACAATCAGCCC.

This clone was seen ten or more times. The CDR3 end is not reached by the read, which stops 3 residues before it; the germline J gene fills it in. The V call is TRBV30, the J call TRBJ2-6, with unresolved D. Germline V CDR1 and CDR2: GTSNPN, SVGIG (reference sequence). V shed 3 bases and J shed 3 bases, with 3 bases lying between them. This CDR3 is 12 amino acids long. The DNA read from the CDR3 is TGTGCCTGGAGCGGTGGGGCCAACGTC. The encoded protein is CAWSGGANV. The CDR3, in full, reads CAWSGGANVLTF.

This clone was detected many times. The read terminates 3 residues before the CDR3 end, so the remaining end is supplied by the germline J gene. V gene TRBV12-3 or TRBV12-4 combines with J gene TRBJ2-2; unclear D gene. The CDR3 loop spans 12 amino acids. The CDR3 DNA, read in part, is TGTGCCAGCAGTTTCTACGGTTCACCG. Amino acid sequence: CASSFYGSP. The CDR3 as a whole reads CASSFYGSPLFF.

This clone has a count of ten or more. The read ends 3 residues early relative to the CDR3; the germline J gene fills the gap. The chain joins TRBV6-2 or TRBV6-3 to TRBJ1-1; D is uncertain. Germline V gene sequence: CDR1 MNHEY, CDR2 SVGEGT. There are 16 residues in the CDR3. Trimming stripped 0 bases from V and 5 bases from J, with 16 bases between. The CDR3 bases that were read are TGTGCCAGCAGTTACTCCGCGGGAAGGTTGGGTACTGAA. This sequence encodes CASSYSAGRLGTE. The complete CDR3 reads CASSYSAGRLGTEAFF.

This clone has just a few counts. The read terminates 3 residues before the CDR3 end, so the remaining end is supplied by the germline J gene. The chain couples TRBV11-2 to TRBJ2-7, with TRBD2 identical over 8 bases. The germline gives CDR1 SGHAT, CDR2 FQNNGV. V shed 1 base and J 2 bases; nucleotides not matched to a gene: 4. The CDR3 extends over 15 amino acids. CDR3: CASSLGLARTYEQYF. The sequenced part of the CDR3 DNA is TGTGCCAGCAGCTTAGGACTAGCGAGGACCTACGAG. The entire variable domain, with the rest obtained from reference TRBV11-2 and TRBJ2-7, is as follows: EAGVAQSPRYKIIEKRQSVAFWCNPISGHATLYWYQQILGQGPKLLIQFQNNGVVDDSQLPKDRFSAERLKGVDSTLKIQPAKLEDSAVYLCASSLGLARTYEQYFGPGTRLTVT.

Turning to this clone: The CDR3 end is not reached by the read, which stops 3 residues before it; the germline J gene fills it in. This chain links TRBV19 with TRBJ2-4, with 9 positions matching TRBD1. CDR3 length equals 12 residues. In germline, CDR1 is LNHDA, CDR2 SQIVND (reference sequence). The DNA read from the CDR3 is TGTGCCGTAGGGACAGGGAATCATGGT. This codes for CAVGTGNHG. In full, the CDR3 reads CAVGTGNHGQYF.

This clone was recorded many times. Read data end 3 residues before the CDR3 end; the end is taken from the germline J gene. The rearrangement links TRBV5-1 to TRBJ1-4, with 10 bases lining up with TRBD1. V was clipped by 4 bases and J by 5 bases; unmatched bases: 2. In germline, CDR1 is SGHRS, CDR2 YFSETQ. CDR3 size: 14 residues. Here the CDR3 reads CASSLGQGNEKLFF. CDR3 DNA, as far as it was read: TGCGCCAGCAGCCTGGGACAGGGGAATGAAAAA.

There are many counts of this clone. The read falls 3 residues short of the CDR3 end, and the missing part is taken from the germline J gene. The chain uses TRBV10-1 and TRBJ2-7; the match to TRBD1 covers 9 bases. The CDR3 is 15 amino acids. Unmatched junction bases numbered 5, after V lost 3 bases and J lost 2 bases. Looked up from germline, CDR1 is WNHNN and CDR2 is SYGVQD (reference sequence). The CDR3 DNA, read in part, is TGCGCCAGCAGTGATTACAGGGGGCGAACCTACGAG. Residues: CASSDYRGRTYE. The CDR3 reads in full as CASSDYRGRTYEQYF.

This clone came up many times. The missing CDR3 end, 3 residues past where the read stops, is filled in from the germline J gene. The chain carries TRBV7-2 and TRBJ1-2; D is possibly TRBD1 (5 bases). The CDR3 spans 13 residues. CDR1 is SGHTA and CDR2 is FQGNSA in the germline V gene. The chain's CDR3 is CASSLVGAQGYTF. The CDR3 bases that were read are TGTGCCAGCAGCTTAGTAGGGGCACAGGGC.

Only a few counts were recorded for this clone. The read terminates 3 residues before the CDR3 end, so the remaining end is supplied by the germline J gene. The V and J genes are TRBV7-8 and TRBJ2-1; D is unclear. The germline gives CDR1 SGHVS, CDR2 FQNEAQ. Trimming stripped 5 bases from V and 9 bases from J, with 11 bases between. The CDR3 consists of 12 residues. The CDR3 bases that were read are TGTGCCAGCAGCCCCCGAAGGTCTGAG. It specifies CASSPRRSE. The whole CDR3 region reads CASSPRRSEQFF.

This clone has only a few counts. With the read ending 3 residues before the CDR3 end, the germline J gene is used to fill in that end. The V call is TRBV19, the J call TRBJ1-2; the D gene is possibly TRBD1 (6 bases). The germline V gene has CDR1 LNHDA and CDR2 SQIVND (reference sequence). The CDR3 has 12 residues. The CDR3 spells CATRGLTYDYTF. The DNA read from the CDR3 is TGTGCCACCAGGGGCCTCACCTACGAC.

Many counts were recorded for this clone. The CDR3 end is not reached by the read, which stops 3 residues before it; the germline J gene fills it in. The rearrangement uses TRBV11-2 and TRBJ2-5; 7 bases are a match to TRBD1. The CDR3 is made up of 13 amino acids. V lost 5 bases and J lost 1; bases outside the gene matches: 1. Germline V lookup: CDR1 SGHAT, CDR2 FQNNGV. CDR3 bases read: TGTGCCAGCAGCGGACAGGTCCAAGAGACC. Translated: CASSGQVQET. In full, the CDR3 reads CASSGQVQETQYF.

This clone occurred many times. The read finishes 3 residues shy of the CDR3 end, and the germline J gene is used to complete it. J is TRBJ1-4 and V is TRBV14; D is possibly TRBD1 (5 bases). V gave up 6 bases and J gave up 6 bases, with 11 bases separating them. Germline values: CDR1 SGHDN, CDR2 FVKESK. The CDR3 spans 13 residues. CDR3 DNA (partial): TGTGCCAGCAGTCGGGGGAGGGATGAAAAA. Translated, it gives CASSRGRDEK. The full-length CDR3 reads as CASSRGRDEKLFF. Variable domain in full (rest from reference TRBV14 and TRBJ1-4): EAGVTQFPSHSVIEKGQTVTLRCDPISGHDNLYWYRRVMGKEIKFLLHFVKESKQDESGMPNNRFLAERTGGTYSTLKVQPAELEDSGVYFCASSRGRDEKLFFGSGTQLSVL.

This clone has ten or more counts. The read ends 3 residues shy of where the CDR3 ends; the end is completed using the germline J gene. The chain couples TRBV5-4 to TRBJ1-4, with a weak D call TRBD1 (5 bases). CDR1 is SGHNT, CDR2 YYREEE, per germline (reference sequence). The CDR3 sequence is 15 residues long. The sequenced part of the CDR3 DNA is TGTGCCAGCAGCTTGGGGGGGGAACAGAATTCACCA. Encoded protein: CASSLGGEQNSP. The full CDR3 protein reads CASSLGGEQNSPLFF.

This clone came up many times. The CDR3 extends 3 residues past the end of the read, so its final part is completed from the germline J gene. This sequence joins TRBV30 and TRBJ2-3, with 12 positions matching TRBD2. V gave up 2 bases and J gave up 4 bases; unmatched junction bases: 10. The CDR3 has 17 amino acids. From germline, CDR1 is GTSNPN and CDR2 SVGIG (reference sequence). Incomplete CDR3 DNA: TGTGCCTGGAGTAACATACGGACTAGCGGGGTTGCAGATACG. Its protein is CAWSNIRTSGVADT. The whole CDR3 reads CAWSNIRTSGVADTQYF.

This clone was seen at least ten times. With the read ending 3 residues before the CDR3 end, the germline J gene is used to fill in that end. This sequence joins TRBV20-1 and TRBJ2-7, with D maybe TRBD2 (6 bases). This CDR3 spans 12 amino acids. V lost 6 bases, J lost 2 bases, and 11 bases lay in between. Germline lookup yields CDR1 DFQATT and CDR2 SNEGSKA (reference sequence). The sequenced part of the CDR3 DNA is TGCAGTGCGAACCGGGGGACCTACGAG. Translation: CSANRGTYE. The entire CDR3 is CSANRGTYEQYF.

This clone was observed many times. The read comes to an end 3 residues before the CDR3 does, leaving the germline J gene to fill in the end. V and J are TRBV7-7 and TRBJ2-1; possible D gene TRBD2, 7 bases. The CDR3 runs 13 residues. CDR1 is SSHAT and CDR2 is FNYEAQ in the germline V gene (reference sequence). V shed 5 bases and J shed 9 bases, with 14 bases lying between them. This CDR3 is CASSPWGGGEQFF. CDR3 bases read: TGTGCCAGCAGCCCCTGGGGGGGCGGTGAG.

This clone was seen at least ten times. The read is 3 residues too short to cover the CDR3 end, so that end is filled in from the germline J gene. The rearrangement links TRBV7-2 to TRBJ1-1, with 10 bases that match TRBD1. The CDR3 has 13 amino acids. Per germline, CDR1 SGHTA and CDR2 FQGNSA. Trimming at V came to 5 bases and at J to 6 bases, leaving 3 bases not matched to a gene. The CDR3 DNA, read in part, is TGTGCCAGCAGCACGGACAGGGGGGCTGAA. Amino acid sequence: CASSTDRGAE. The whole CDR3 protein reads CASSTDRGAEAFF.

This clone occurred many times. Read sequence stops 3 residues before the CDR3 end, and the germline J gene provides the missing end. The chain employs TRBV6-2 or TRBV6-3 and TRBJ1-2, with D possibly TRBD1 on 5 matching bases. The CDR3 spans 13 residues. Germline V gene sequence: CDR1 MNHEY, CDR2 SVGEGT. Trimming stripped 6 bases from V and 7 bases from J, with 15 bases between. CDR3 residues: CASRRPGFSGYTF. CDR3 bases read: TGTGCCAGCAGGAGACCAGGGTTTTCTGGC.

The table lists this clone with many counts. The read halts 3 residues ahead of the CDR3 end, with the missing end drawn from the germline J gene. The rearrangement uses TRBV5-4 and TRBJ1-6; weak D call: TRBD1 (6 bases). In germline, CDR1 is SGHNT, CDR2 YYREEE (reference sequence). There are 13 residues in the CDR3. Deletions cut 7 bases from V and 7 bases from J, with 12 bases between. The CDR3 loop reads CASAGTPNSPLHF. The CDR3 DNA, read in part, is TGTGCCAGCGCCGGGACACCAAATTCACCC.

This clone was counted at least ten times. The read terminates 3 residues ahead of where the CDR3 ends, so the germline J gene completes it. The chain recombines TRBV30 with TRBJ2-7; TRBD2 matches 8 bases. CDR1 is GTSNPN, CDR2 SVGIG, per germline (reference sequence). There are 14 residues in the CDR3. Trimming took 2 bases from V and 4 from J; bases not matched to a gene: 7. The CDR3 sequence is CAWSMSSGLYEQYF. The DNA read from the CDR3 is TGTGCCTGGAGTATGTCTAGCGGGCTGTACGAG.

Many counts were recorded for this clone. The CDR3 DNA, read in part, is TGCAGCGTTGAAGGGACTAGCGGGGGTCAAGAGACC. It specifies CSVEGTSGGQET. The CDR3 in its entirety is CSVEGTSGGQETQYF. The genes are TRBV29-1 and TRBJ2-5, with 13 bases aligning to TRBD2. Coverage ceases 3 residues before the CDR3 finishes, and the germline J gene fills in the end. V trimming: 1 base; J trimming: 2 bases; junction bases outside the gene matches: 1. In germline, CDR1 is SQVTM, CDR2 ANQGSEA. This CDR3 has 15 amino acids.

In this sample, this clone turned up many times. The read falls 3 residues short of the CDR3 end, and the missing part is taken from the germline J gene. The chain links TRBV18 to TRBJ1-5; D unresolved. Trimming took off 3 bases at V and 0 bases at J, with 6 bases between the two ends. In germline, CDR1 is KGHSH, CDR2 LQKENI. The CDR3 has 14 residues. The CDR3 bases that were read are TGTGCCAGCTCACCCCAGAATAGCAATCAGCCC. Protein product: CASSPQNSNQP. The whole CDR3 protein is CASSPQNSNQPQHF.

In this sample, this clone turned up many times. The read halts 3 residues ahead of the CDR3 end, with the missing end drawn from the germline J gene. The chain links TRBV6-2 or TRBV6-3 to TRBJ1-1; unclear D gene. The V end was cut by 7 bases, the J end by 7 bases, with 16 bases between. CDR1 is MNHEY, CDR2 SVGEGT, per germline. The CDR3 sequence is 13 residues long. The CDR3 is CASIPSTRGEAFF. Incomplete CDR3 DNA: TGTGCCAGCATTCCCAGCACCCGCGGTGAA.

The sample holds many counts of this clone. The read stops 3 residues short of the end of the CDR3; the missing end is completed from the germline J gene. The rearrangement uses TRBV30 and TRBJ2-3, with 8 nucleotides matching TRBD1. This CDR3 has 15 amino acids. J was trimmed by 2 bases and V by 4 bases; bases with no gene match: 8. The V gene's germline CDR1 is GTSNPN and CDR2 SVGIG (reference sequence). CDR3 bases read: TGTGCCTGGACCCCACAGGGGGGTGTCACAGATACG. Its translation is CAWTPQGGVTDT. The full-length CDR3 reads as CAWTPQGGVTDTQYF.

There are many counts of this clone. The CDR3 goes on 3 residues after the read ends, and that part is filled in from the germline J gene. The chain has TRBV20-1 and TRBJ2-5, with D tentatively TRBD2 (5 bases). The CDR3 sequence is 12 residues long. CDR1 and CDR2 from the germline V gene are DFQATT and SNEGSKA (reference sequence). The V end lost 3 bases, the J end lost 4 bases, and 9 bases lay between the germline ends. The sequenced part of the CDR3 DNA is TGCAGTGCTAGCAGCCGGGGAGAGACC. This gives the protein CSASSRGET. The whole CDR3 protein reads CSASSRGETQYF.

This clone was detected many times. The read finishes 3 residues shy of the CDR3 end, and the germline J gene is used to complete it. This chain links TRBV7-2 with TRBJ2-7; 9 bases map to TRBD2. Germline assignment: CDR1 SGHTA and CDR2 FQGNSA. This CDR3 is 15 amino acids long. V gave up 3 bases and J gave up 3 bases; unmatched junction bases: 6. The CDR3 protein is CASSFLAGINYEQYF. The covered CDR3 bases are TGTGCCAGCAGCTTCCTAGCGGGGATTAACTACGAG.

This clone turned up a few times. The CDR3 end lies 3 residues beyond the end of the read and is filled in from the germline J gene. V gene TRBV20-1 combines with J gene TRBJ2-1, with D perhaps matching TRBD2 (7 bases). Germline CDR1 and CDR2: DFQATT and SNEGSKA (reference sequence). V gave up 1 base and J gave up 8 bases, with 12 bases separating them. This CDR3 comprises 13 residues. CDR3 in amino acids: CSARAGGWDEQFF. Incomplete CDR3 DNA: TGCAGTGCTAGAGCGGGGGGCTGGGATGAG.

This clone was observed many times. The read comes to an end 3 residues before the CDR3 does, leaving the germline J gene to fill in the end. The chain links TRBV7-9 to TRBJ2-7; 11 bases align to TRBD1. The J segment lost 4 bases and the V segment lost 4 bases, leaving 6 bases of the junction unmatched. Germline lookup yields CDR1 SEHNR and CDR2 FQNEAQ (reference sequence). The CDR3 contains 15 residues. The CDR3 reads CASSSTGQGGYEQYF. The covered CDR3 bases are TGTGCCAGCAGCTCCACGGGACAGGGGGGTTACGAG.